This TCR beta chain was captured in a study of CD8 T cells in ankylosing spondylitis. Libraries for TCR beta were made by quantitative 5'-RACE with molecular barcodes. TCRdb reanalysed the 5' RACE reads using MiXCR and keeps one entry per CDR3 protein. The sample gives 150,000 to 200,000 distinct CDR3 sequences, around a third of which show up once; approximately 6% is in the top ten. The study's findings and limits: A TCR beta motif of 8 or 9 highly homologous variants appeared characteristic of ankylosing spondylitis blood. Reportedly, disease-linked clones are significantly enriched in ankylosing spondylitis patients' matched synovial fluid.

V shed 2 bases, J shed 1 base, and the junction held 3 bases outside the gene matches. Germline CDR1 reads SGHRS; CDR2 reads YFSETQ. The CDR3 has 15 amino acids. Notes on this clonotype: The antigen is unknown.

This clonotype was sampled from a male donor with ankylosing spondylitis. The chain has TRBV5-1 and TRBJ2-3; TRBD2 agrees at 8 bases. The source material was synovial fluid, either unsorted or a sorted T cell fraction (not recorded which). In DNA, the CDR3 is TGCGCCAGCAGCTTTGCGGGGGGCGGCACAGATACGCAGTATTTT. It is translated as CASSFAGGGTDTQYF.